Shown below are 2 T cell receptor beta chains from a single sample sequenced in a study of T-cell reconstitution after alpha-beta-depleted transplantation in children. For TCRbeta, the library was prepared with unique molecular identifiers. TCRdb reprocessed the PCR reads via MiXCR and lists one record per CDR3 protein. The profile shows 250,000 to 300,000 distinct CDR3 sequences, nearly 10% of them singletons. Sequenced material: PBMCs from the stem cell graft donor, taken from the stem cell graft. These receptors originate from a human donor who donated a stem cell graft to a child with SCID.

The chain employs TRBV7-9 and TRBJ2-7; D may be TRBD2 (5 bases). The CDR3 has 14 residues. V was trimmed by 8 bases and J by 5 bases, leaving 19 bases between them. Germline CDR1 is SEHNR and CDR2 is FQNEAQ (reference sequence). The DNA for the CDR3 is TGTGCCAGCTCCGCGGACTTCGGTGAGGACGAGCAGTACTTC. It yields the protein CASSADFGEDEQYF.

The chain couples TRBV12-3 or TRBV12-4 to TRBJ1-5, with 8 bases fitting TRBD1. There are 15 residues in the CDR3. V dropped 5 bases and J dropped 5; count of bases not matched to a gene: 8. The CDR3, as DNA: TGTGCCAGCAGTCCAGACAGGGGAACCGATCAGCCCCAGCATTTT. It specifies CASSPDRGTDQPQHF.